The 3 T cell receptor beta chains below all came from one sample that was sequenced in a study of T cells in Graves' hyperthyroidism and ophthalmopathy. Researchers took RNA transcripts and amplified the TCR beta CDR3 regions from them. TCR CDR3 regions were first amplified by RT-PCR with HTBI primers. TCRdb re-derived calls from the multiplex PCR reads in MiXCR, one entry per CDR3 protein. The sample contains about 55,000 distinct CDR3 sequences, under 70% of which appear only once. Source material: blood. The receptors were gathered from a woman in her fifties or sixties with Graves' ophthalmopathy.

The chain combines TRBV12-5 with TRBJ1-1, with D unclear. CDR1 is LGHNT and CDR2 is FRNRAP in the germline V gene. CDR3 size: 15 residues. V lost 1 base and J lost 7, with 16 bases in between. In DNA form, the CDR3 reads TGTGCTAGTGGTTTGGGGGGTGGAGTGACCGGTGAAGCTTTCTTT. This translates into CASGLGGGVTGEAFF.

At least ten counts were recorded for this clonotype. This rearrangement joins TRBV7-8 to TRBJ1-5, with unresolved D. The V end lost 1 base, the J end lost 0 bases, and 10 bases lay between the germline ends. The CDR3 totals 16 residues. Germline V CDR1 and CDR2: SGHVS, FQNEAQ. The CDR3 coding sequence is TGTGCCAGCAGCTTAGTACGGCGGCCTAGCAATCAGCCCCAGCATTTT. Translated: CASSLVRRPSNQPQHF.

For this clonotype: At one end the junction does not follow the germline gene, possibly because of a read error. The chain links TRBV12-3 or TRBV12-4 to TRBJ2-7, with D maybe TRBD2 (5 bases). The CDR3 runs 12 residues. The CDR3 sequence is CASSLRGSEQHF. As DNA, the CDR3 is TGTGCCAGCAGTTTACGAGGTAGCGAACAGCACTTC.